These T cell receptor beta chains were read from a single sample in a study of shared clonotypes between healthy human individuals. TCRdb's table, derived via immunoSEQ multiplex PCR, lists solely in-frame clones and lacks some. This sample has roughly 680,000 clones, with around 77% found just once. Sequences were obtained from memory CD4+ T cells sorted from blood. All receptors come from a woman in her twenties or thirties in good health. Both conserved end residues are part of each CDR3. D genes are given only for firm matches. Size values are once, few and many counts, or a class for expanded clones, and some rows have none.

TRBJ2-7 TRBD1 TRBV28 . 18 CASSFAGRGTGKGYEQYF TGTGCCAGCAGTTTCGCCGGCAGAGGGACAGGGAAGGGTTACGAGCAGTACTTC
TRBJ2-1 . TRBV5-1 . 13 CASSLLKDNEQFF TGCGCCAGCAGCTTGTTGAAGGACAATGAGCAGTTCTTC
TRBJ1-1 TRBD1 TRBV7-9 . 16 CASSLGASRDSGNAFF TGTGCCAGCAGCTTAGGGGCGTCCCGGGACAGCGGTAATGCTTTCTTT
TRBJ2-5 . TRBV19 . 15 CASSIRRGTEETQYF TGTGCCAGTAGTATTCGACGGGGGACAGAAGAGACCCAGTACTTC
TRBJ2-1 . TRBV19 . 17 CASSTAGAHSAYNEQFF TGTGCCAGTAGTACCGCGGGGGCACACTCAGCCTACAATGAGCAGTTCTTC
TRBJ2-1 TRBD2 TRBV10-1 . 16 CASSDTRAGTYNEQFF TGCGCCAGCAGCGACACTCGAGCGGGGACTTACAATGAGCAGTTCTTC
TRBJ2-7 TRBD1 TRBV11-2 . 13 CASSWTGTDEQYF TGTGCCAGCAGCTGGACAGGGACGGACGAGCAGTACTTC
TRBJ1-3 . TRBV5-1 . 15 CASSFSTDSGNTIYF TGCGCCAGCAGCTTCTCCACTGACTCTGGAAACACCATATATTTT
TRBJ2-5 . TRBV2 . 15 CASSFLQGIRETQYF TGTGCCAGCAGTTTTCTACAGGGAATCCGGGAGACCCAGTACTTC
TRBJ2-4 . TRBV19 . 14 CASKGGLAKNIQYF TGTGCCTCAAAGGGGGGTTTAGCCAAAAACATTCAGTACTTC
TRBJ2-3 . TRBV21-1 . 14 CASSNRDSTDTQYF TGTGCCAGCAGCAACCGGGACTCCACAGATACGCAGTATTTT
TRBJ2-7 . TRBV21-1 . 14 CASSKASGRVEQYF TGTGCCAGCAGCAAAGCTAGCGGGAGGGTCGAGCAGTACTTC
TRBJ2-3 TRBD1 TRBV11-2 . 13 CASSWDRGDTQYF TGTGCCAGCAGCTGGGACAGGGGAGATACGCAGTATTTT
TRBJ2-7 . TRBV7-6 . 12 CASSQTGNEQYF TGTGCCAGCAGCCAAACAGGGAACGAGCAGTACTTC
TRBJ1-3 . TRBV7-8 . 12 CASSIQRNTIYF TGTGCCAGCAGCATCCAACGAAACACCATATATTTT
TRBJ2-1 . TRBV4-1 few 16 CASSQGRISSYNEQFF TGCGCCAGCAGCCAGGGCCGTATCAGCTCCTACAATGAGCAGTTCTTC
TRBJ2-1 TRBD2 TRBV5-4 . 16 CASSHGGRGSYNEQFF TGTGCCAGCAGCCATGGCGGGAGAGGCTCCTACAATGAGCAGTTCTTC
TRBJ2-5 TRBD2 TRBV7-8 few 20 CASSSPAQGASGRALETQYF TGTGCCAGCAGCTCTCCGGCCCAGGGGGCTAGCGGGAGGGCCTTGGAGACCCAGTACTTC